This T cell receptor beta chain came from a study of OX40 agonist ivuxolimab in advanced cancers. TCRdb keeps only in-frame clones here, not all; method: immunoSEQ multiplex PCR. The sample has tens of thousands of clones, about 86% seen once. This CDR3 comprises 14 residues. With 11 bases removed from V and 4 bases from J, the gap between germline ends came to 19 bases. CDR1 SGHAT and CDR2 FQNNGV come from the germline V gene. This TCR came from an adult with an advanced solid tumor such as melanoma, head and neck, liver or kidney cancer. The chain combines TRBV11-2 with TRBJ2-3, with D tentatively TRBD1 (5 bases). Sequenced here: CD4+ or CD8+ T cells sorted from blood, sampled in a trial of the OX40 agonist ivuxolimab. CDR3 amino acids: CASTYSGAADTQYF. CDR3 DNA: TGTGCCTCGACCTACAGTGGGGCGGCAGATACGCAGTATTTT.